This TCR beta chain was captured in a study of T-cell memory formation after mild COVID-19. The study's findings and limits: CD4+ contracting clones were found mainly in CM and EM, and CD8+ ones in EMRA.

Employing constant-segment primers, 5'RACE generated TCR alpha and TCR beta cDNA libraries bearing sample barcodes and UMIs. MiXCR was run by TCRdb on the 5' RACE reads, yielding one entry per CDR3 protein. The table lists some 210,000 distinct CDR3 sequences, 18% of them singletons. This CDR3 has 14 amino acids. Germline lookup yields CDR1 DFQATT and CDR2 SNEGSKA (reference sequence). V shed 3 bases, J shed 6 bases, and the junction held 10 bases outside the gene matches. Note on this clonotype: The antigen is unknown.

The chain joins TRBV20-1 to TRBJ2-7, with 8 bases fitting TRBD1. The TCR sequence derives from an adult woman who had mild COVID-19 (a few samples of this study predate the infection). Cell type and time point are not known. The sample taken for sequencing was PBMCs or a T cell subset sorted from them (not recorded which). The CDR3 region is CSAREGTGGSEQYF. The CDR3 coding sequence is TGCAGTGCTAGGGAAGGGACAGGAGGGTCCGAGCAGTACTTC.